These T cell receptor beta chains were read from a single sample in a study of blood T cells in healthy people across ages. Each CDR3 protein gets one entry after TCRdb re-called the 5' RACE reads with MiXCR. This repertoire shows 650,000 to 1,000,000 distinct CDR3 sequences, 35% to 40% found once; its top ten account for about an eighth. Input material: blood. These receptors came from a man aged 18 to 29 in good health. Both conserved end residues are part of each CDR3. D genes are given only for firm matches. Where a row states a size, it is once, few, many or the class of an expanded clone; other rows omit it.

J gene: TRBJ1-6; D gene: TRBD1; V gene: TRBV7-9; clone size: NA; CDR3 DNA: TGTGCCAGCAGCAGCAGGGGGACGGAGAATTCACCCCTCCACTTT; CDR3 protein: CASSSRGTENSPLHF
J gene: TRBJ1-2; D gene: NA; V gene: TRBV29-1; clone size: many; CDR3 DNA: TGCAGCGTTGAAGCCGAGAACTATGGCTACACCTTC; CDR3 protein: CSVEAENYGYTF
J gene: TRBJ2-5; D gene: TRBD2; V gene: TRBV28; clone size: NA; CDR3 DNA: TGTGCCAGCAGCCTCCAGGGACTAACACAAGAGACCCAGTACTTC; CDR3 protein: CASSLQGLTQETQYF
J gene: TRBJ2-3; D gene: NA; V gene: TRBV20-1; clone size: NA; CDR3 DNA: TGCAGTACTAGAGACGCAGGGGAGGGCACAGATACGCAGTATTTT; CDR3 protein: CSTRDAGEGTDTQYF
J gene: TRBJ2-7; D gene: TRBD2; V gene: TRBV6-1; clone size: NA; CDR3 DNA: TGTGCCAGCAGGATGGGACTAGCGGGGGCGGGGGAGCAGTACTTC; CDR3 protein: CASRMGLAGAGEQYF
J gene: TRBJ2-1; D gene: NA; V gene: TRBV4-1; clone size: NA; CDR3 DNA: TGCGCCAGCAGCCCATTAGAACGCGATGAGCAGTTCTTC; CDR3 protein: CASSPLERDEQFF
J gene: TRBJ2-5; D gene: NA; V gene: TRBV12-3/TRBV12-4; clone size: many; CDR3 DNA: TGTGCCAGCAGCCCCATGAGTACGGGCGAGACCCAGTACTTC; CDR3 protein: CASSPMSTGETQYF
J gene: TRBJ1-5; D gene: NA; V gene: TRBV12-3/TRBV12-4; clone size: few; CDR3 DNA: TGTGCCAGCAGTGCACGGGGTAATCAGCCCCAGCATTTT; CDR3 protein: CASSARGNQPQHF
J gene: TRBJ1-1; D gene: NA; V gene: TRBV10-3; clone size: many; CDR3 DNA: TGTGCCATCAGGGCAGGATTGAACACTGAAGCTTTCTTT; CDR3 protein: CAIRAGLNTEAFF
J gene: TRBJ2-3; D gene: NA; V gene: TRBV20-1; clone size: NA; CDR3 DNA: TGCAGTGCTAGAGTTCGGGGGCGCACAGATACGCAGTATTTT; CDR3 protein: CSARVRGRTDTQYF
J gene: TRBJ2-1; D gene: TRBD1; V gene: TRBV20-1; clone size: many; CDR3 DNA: TGCAGTGCTAAATCCCAGGCGGGACAGGTTCGCAATGAGCAGTTCTTC; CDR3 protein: CSAKSQAGQVRNEQFF
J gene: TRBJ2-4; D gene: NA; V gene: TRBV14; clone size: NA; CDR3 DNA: TGTGCCAGCAGCTGCCAGGGAACCTACAAAAACATTCAGTACTTC; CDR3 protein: CASSCQGTYKNIQYF
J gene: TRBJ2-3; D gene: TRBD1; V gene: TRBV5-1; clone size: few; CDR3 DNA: TGCGCCAGCAGCTTGGAGGGGACAGGGGTTGGTGATACGCAGTATTTT; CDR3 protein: CASSLEGTGVGDTQYF
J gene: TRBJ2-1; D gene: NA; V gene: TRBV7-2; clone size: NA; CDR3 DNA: TGTGCCAGCAGCGCACCAGACAGTTCCGGTGAGCAGTTCTTC; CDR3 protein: CASSAPDSSGEQFF
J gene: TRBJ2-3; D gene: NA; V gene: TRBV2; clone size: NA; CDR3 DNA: TGTGCCAGCAGGGAAGGGCGGGGCACAGATACGCAGTATTTT; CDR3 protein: CASREGRGTDTQYF
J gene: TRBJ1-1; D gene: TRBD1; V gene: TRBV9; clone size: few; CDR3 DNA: TGTGCCAGCAGCGCACGAACAGGGGATGAGAACACTGAAGCTTTCTTT; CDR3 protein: CASSARTGDENTEAFF